Listed below are T cell receptor beta chains from one sample, sequenced in a study of T cells in Graves' hyperthyroidism and ophthalmopathy. One entry per CDR3 protein results from TCRdb running MiXCR on the multiplex PCR reads. This sample has roughly 520,000 distinct CDR3 sequences, with around a quarter found just once. The specimen sequenced was blood. The receptors were sampled from a woman between 25 and 40 years old with Graves' ophthalmopathy. CDR3s include the opening cysteine and the closing phenylalanine or tryptophan. The order of the fields is J gene, clone size, V gene, D gene, CDR3 protein, CDR3 DNA. The D gene is left open where the match is weak. Some rows mark clone size as missing; the rest say once, few, many or name a class of expanded clone.

J gene: TRBJ2-7; clone size: many; V gene: TRBV20-1; D gene: TRBD1; CDR3 protein: CSASSVDRGDEQYF; CDR3 DNA: TGCAGTGCTAGTTCCGTTGACAGGGGGGACGAGCAGTACTTC
J gene: TRBJ1-2; clone size: many; V gene: TRBV29-1; D gene: .; CDR3 protein: CSVSQDNNYGYTF; CDR3 DNA: TGCAGCGTTAGCCAGGATAATAACTATGGCTACACCTTC
J gene: TRBJ1-1; clone size: .; V gene: TRBV6-5; D gene: .; CDR3 protein: CASSYGAGKDTEAFF; CDR3 DNA: TGTGCCAGCAGTTACGGGGCAGGGAAAGACACTGAAGCTTTCTTT
J gene: TRBJ2-7; clone size: .; V gene: TRBV5-1; D gene: TRBD1; CDR3 protein: CASSSGTGGPYEQYF; CDR3 DNA: TGCGCCAGCAGCTCCGGGACAGGGGGTCCCTACGAGCAGTACTTC
J gene: TRBJ1-2; clone size: many; V gene: TRBV11-2; D gene: .; CDR3 protein: CASSLMTGPNYGYTF; CDR3 DNA: TGTGCCAGCAGCTTAATGACAGGACCTAACTATGGCTACACCTTC
J gene: TRBJ1-1; clone size: many; V gene: TRBV12-3/TRBV12-4; D gene: .; CDR3 protein: CASSLALGGEAFF; CDR3 DNA: TGTGCCAGCAGTTTAGCGCTGGGGGGTGAAGCTTTCTTT
J gene: TRBJ2-4; clone size: .; V gene: TRBV2; D gene: TRBD2; CDR3 protein: CASRWGLAVKNIQYF; CDR3 DNA: TGTGCCAGCAGATGGGGACTAGCGGTAAAAAACATTCAGTACTTC
J gene: TRBJ1-5; clone size: many; V gene: TRBV6-5; D gene: TRBD1; CDR3 protein: CASTRTGGGQPQHF; CDR3 DNA: TGTGCCAGCACAAGGACAGGGGGTGGCCAGCCCCAGCATTTT
J gene: TRBJ1-2; clone size: few; V gene: TRBV10-2; D gene: TRBD1; CDR3 protein: CASKDRVADGYTF; CDR3 DNA: TGCGCCAGCAAGGACAGGGTGGCAGATGGCTACACCTTC
J gene: TRBJ1-1; clone size: many; V gene: TRBV29-1; D gene: TRBD1; CDR3 protein: CSVTGEVNTEAFF; CDR3 DNA: TGCAGCGTGACAGGGGAAGTGAACACTGAAGCTTTCTTT
J gene: TRBJ2-7; clone size: .; V gene: TRBV6-1; D gene: TRBD1; CDR3 protein: CASSIGKGQTYEQYF; CDR3 DNA: TGTGCCAGCAGTATTGGGAAGGGACAGACCTACGAGCAGTACTTC
J gene: TRBJ1-3; clone size: .; V gene: TRBV6-1; D gene: .; CDR3 protein: CASRPDTGGNTIYF; CDR3 DNA: TGTGCCAGCAGACCTGACACGGGGGGAAACACCATATATTTT
J gene: TRBJ1-2; clone size: many; V gene: TRBV29-1; D gene: TRBD1; CDR3 protein: CSVEGQGDGYTF; CDR3 DNA: TGCAGCGTTGAGGGACAGGGTGATGGCTACACCTTC
J gene: TRBJ2-7; clone size: many; V gene: TRBV7-3; D gene: .; CDR3 protein: CASSLPPRAEQYF; CDR3 DNA: TGTGCCAGCAGCTTACCCCCCCGGGCCGAGCAGTACTTC
J gene: TRBJ2-5; clone size: many; V gene: TRBV12-3/TRBV12-4; D gene: .; CDR3 protein: CASSSTWDNQETQYF; CDR3 DNA: TGTGCCAGCAGCTCAACATGGGACAACCAAGAGACCCAGTACTTC
J gene: TRBJ2-7; clone size: many; V gene: TRBV28; D gene: .; CDR3 protein: CASTPRLDTYEQYF; CDR3 DNA: TGTGCCAGCACCCCCCGACTAGATACCTACGAGCAGTACTTC
J gene: TRBJ2-2; clone size: .; V gene: TRBV5-1; D gene: .; CDR3 protein: CASSLVIGRTGELFF; CDR3 DNA: TGCGCCAGCAGCTTGGTCATCGGACGGACCGGGGAGCTGTTTTTT
J gene: TRBJ1-3; clone size: many; V gene: TRBV29-1; D gene: .; CDR3 protein: CSAAGPESGNTIYF; CDR3 DNA: TGCAGCGCCGCGGGGCCAGAAAGTGGAAACACCATATATTTT
J gene: TRBJ2-7; clone size: .; V gene: TRBV5-1; D gene: TRBD1; CDR3 protein: CASSRQGGVSEQYF; CDR3 DNA: TGCGCCAGCAGCCGACAGGGGGGCGTTTCCGAGCAGTACTTC
J gene: TRBJ1-6; clone size: many; V gene: TRBV6-1; D gene: .; CDR3 protein: CASREHGLRSPLHF; CDR3 DNA: TGTGCCAGCAGGGAACATGGTCTGCGATCACCCCTCCACTTT
J gene: TRBJ1-1; clone size: many; V gene: TRBV5-1; D gene: TRBD1; CDR3 protein: CASGQGATEAFF; CDR3 DNA: TGCGCCAGCGGACAGGGAGCCACTGAAGCTTTCTTT
J gene: TRBJ2-7; clone size: many; V gene: TRBV20-1; D gene: TRBD2; CDR3 protein: CSARREAEQYF; CDR3 DNA: TGCAGTGCTAGACGGGAGGCCGAGCAGTACTTC
J gene: TRBJ1-3; clone size: .; V gene: TRBV12-3/TRBV12-4; D gene: .; CDR3 protein: CASSFPIQKNRGNTIYF; CDR3 DNA: TGTGCCAGCAGTTTTCCCATCCAAAAAAACAGGGGAAACACCATATATTTT
J gene: TRBJ1-1; clone size: many; V gene: TRBV11-2; D gene: .; CDR3 protein: CASSSEGSSWNTEAFF; CDR3 DNA: TGTGCCAGCAGCTCGGAGGGATCATCTTGGAACACTGAAGCTTTCTTT
J gene: TRBJ2-5; clone size: many; V gene: TRBV12-3/TRBV12-4; D gene: TRBD2; CDR3 protein: CASSPGLVGKTQYF; CDR3 DNA: TGTGCCAGCAGTCCGGGACTAGTCGGGAAGACCCAGTACTTC
J gene: TRBJ1-1; clone size: many; V gene: TRBV12-3/TRBV12-4; D gene: .; CDR3 protein: CASSFGTTIKGTEAFF; CDR3 DNA: TGTGCCAGCAGTTTTGGGACAACGATAAAGGGCACTGAAGCTTTCTTT
J gene: TRBJ2-7; clone size: many; V gene: TRBV7-2; D gene: TRBD1; CDR3 protein: CASSDRGYEQYF; CDR3 DNA: TGTGCCAGTTCTGACAGGGGCTACGAGCAGTACTTC
J gene: TRBJ2-5; clone size: many; V gene: TRBV27; D gene: TRBD1; CDR3 protein: CASRTDRGSETQYF; CDR3 DNA: TGTGCCAGCAGGACGGACAGGGGATCAGAGACCCAGTACTTC
J gene: TRBJ1-2; clone size: many; V gene: TRBV2; D gene: .; CDR3 protein: CASSDQSDHYAGYTF; CDR3 DNA: TGTGCCAGCAGTGACCAGAGCGACCATTATGCCGGCTACACCTTC
J gene: TRBJ1-1; clone size: many; V gene: TRBV12-5; D gene: .; CDR3 protein: CASGLVMRGENTEAFF; CDR3 DNA: TGTGCTAGTGGTTTGGTAATGCGGGGAGAAAACACTGAAGCTTTCTTT
J gene: TRBJ1-2; clone size: many; V gene: TRBV15; D gene: .; CDR3 protein: CATSGTGYGYTF; CDR3 DNA: TGTGCCACCAGCGGGACCGGCTATGGCTACACCTTC
J gene: TRBJ2-2; clone size: few; V gene: TRBV27; D gene: .; CDR3 protein: CASSWGASTGELFF; CDR3 DNA: TGTGCCAGCAGTTGGGGGGCCAGCACCGGGGAGCTGTTTTTT
J gene: TRBJ2-2; clone size: .; V gene: TRBV6-5; D gene: .; CDR3 protein: CASSWVETEAAGELFF; CDR3 DNA: TGTGCCAGCAGTTGGGTGGAGACAGAGGCCGCCGGGGAGCTGTTTTTT
J gene: TRBJ1-5; clone size: many; V gene: TRBV11-2; D gene: .; CDR3 protein: CASSLEGPAQPQHF; CDR3 DNA: TGTGCCAGCAGCTTAGAGGGGCCGGCTCAGCCCCAGCATTTT
J gene: TRBJ1-1; clone size: many; V gene: TRBV24-1; D gene: .; CDR3 protein: CATSDSRSWEAFF; CDR3 DNA: TGTGCCACCAGTGATTCCAGGTCTTGGGAAGCTTTCTTT
J gene: TRBJ2-4; clone size: few; V gene: TRBV15; D gene: TRBD1; CDR3 protein: CATSRGDRGDIKYF; CDR3 DNA: TGTGCCACCAGCAGAGGCGACAGGGGAGACATTAAGTACTTC
J gene: TRBJ1-2; clone size: few; V gene: TRBV12-3/TRBV12-4; D gene: .; CDR3 protein: CASSSATLYGYTF; CDR3 DNA: TGTGCCAGCAGTTCAGCGACCCTCTATGGCTACACCTTC
J gene: TRBJ2-7; clone size: many; V gene: TRBV6-1; D gene: TRBD1; CDR3 protein: CASTRGQGVFEQYF; CDR3 DNA: TGTGCCAGCACCAGGGGACAGGGGGTATTCGAGCAGTACTTC
J gene: TRBJ2-5; clone size: few; V gene: TRBV27; D gene: TRBD2; CDR3 protein: CASSLGLAGDQETQYF; CDR3 DNA: TGTGCCAGCAGTTTGGGACTAGCGGGTGACCAAGAGACCCAGTACTTC
J gene: TRBJ1-5; clone size: many; V gene: TRBV19; D gene: .; CDR3 protein: CASSERHWETNQPQHF; CDR3 DNA: TGTGCCAGTAGTGAACGTCATTGGGAGACCAATCAGCCCCAGCATTTT
J gene: TRBJ2-7; clone size: .; V gene: TRBV30; D gene: .; CDR3 protein: CAWGGGPSYEQYF; CDR3 DNA: TGTGCCTGGGGTGGGGGCCCTTCCTACGAGCAGTACTTC
J gene: TRBJ2-7; clone size: .; V gene: TRBV20-1; D gene: .; CDR3 protein: CSATWGRGYEQYF; CDR3 DNA: TGCAGTGCCACCTGGGGCAGGGGTTACGAGCAGTACTTC
J gene: TRBJ2-7; clone size: many; V gene: TRBV29-1; D gene: TRBD1; CDR3 protein: CSVADRGSSEQYF; CDR3 DNA: TGCAGCGTGGCTGACAGGGGCTCTTCCGAGCAGTACTTC
J gene: TRBJ1-5; clone size: .; V gene: TRBV6-2/TRBV6-3; D gene: .; CDR3 protein: CASSPIGRGNQPQHF; CDR3 DNA: TGTGCCAGCAGCCCCATTGGGCGGGGAAATCAGCCCCAGCATTTT
J gene: TRBJ2-5; clone size: many; V gene: TRBV5-1; D gene: .; CDR3 protein: CASSLVGLDRYF; CDR3 DNA: TGCGCCAGCAGCTTGGTGGGATTGGACCGGTACTTC
J gene: TRBJ1-1; clone size: few; V gene: TRBV15; D gene: TRBD1; CDR3 protein: CATSSRGGGTEAFF; CDR3 DNA: TGTGCCACCAGCAGCAGGGGGGGAGGCACTGAAGCTTTCTTT
J gene: TRBJ2-6; clone size: many; V gene: TRBV2; D gene: TRBD1; CDR3 protein: CASSRDRGSGANVLTF; CDR3 DNA: TGTGCCAGCAGCCGGGACAGGGGGTCTGGGGCCAACGTCCTGACTTTC
J gene: TRBJ1-2; clone size: few; V gene: TRBV4-1; D gene: TRBD1; CDR3 protein: CASSSGVTGFHYGYTF; CDR3 DNA: TGCGCCAGCAGCTCCGGCGTGACAGGGTTCCACTATGGCTACACCTTC
J gene: TRBJ1-1; clone size: .; V gene: TRBV12-3/TRBV12-4; D gene: TRBD1; CDR3 protein: CASTQSEWARGRTEAFF; CDR3 DNA: TGTGCCAGCACGCAGTCGGAGTGGGCGAGGGGGCGTACTGAAGCTTTCTTT
J gene: TRBJ2-7; clone size: many; V gene: TRBV29-1; D gene: TRBD2; CDR3 protein: CSVRLAGGEQYF; CDR3 DNA: TGCAGCGTCAGACTAGCGGGGGGCGAGCAGTACTTC
J gene: TRBJ2-7; clone size: many; V gene: TRBV13; D gene: .; CDR3 protein: CASSFSGPSYEQYF; CDR3 DNA: TGTGCCAGCAGCTTCTCGGGCCCCTCCTACGAGCAGTACTTC